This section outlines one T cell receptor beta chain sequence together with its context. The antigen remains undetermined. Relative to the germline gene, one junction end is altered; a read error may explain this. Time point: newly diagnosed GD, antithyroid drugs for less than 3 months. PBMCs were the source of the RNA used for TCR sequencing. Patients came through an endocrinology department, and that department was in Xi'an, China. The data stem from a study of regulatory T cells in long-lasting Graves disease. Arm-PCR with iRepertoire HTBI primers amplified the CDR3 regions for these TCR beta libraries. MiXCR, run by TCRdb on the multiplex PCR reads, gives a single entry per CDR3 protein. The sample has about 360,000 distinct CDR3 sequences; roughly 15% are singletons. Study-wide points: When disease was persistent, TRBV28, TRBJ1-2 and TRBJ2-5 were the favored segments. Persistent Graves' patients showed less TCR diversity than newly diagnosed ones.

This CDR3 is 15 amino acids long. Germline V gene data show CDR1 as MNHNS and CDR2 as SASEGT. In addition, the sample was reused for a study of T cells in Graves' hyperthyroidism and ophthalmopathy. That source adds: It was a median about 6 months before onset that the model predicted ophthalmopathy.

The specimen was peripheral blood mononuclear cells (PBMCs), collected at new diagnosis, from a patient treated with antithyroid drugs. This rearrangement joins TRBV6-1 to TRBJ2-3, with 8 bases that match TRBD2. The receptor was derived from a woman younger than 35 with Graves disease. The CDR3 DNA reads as TGTGCCAGCAGCCAGGCGGGGGGACCCACAGATGCGCAGTATTTT. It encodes CASSQAGGPTDAQYF.